The present T cell receptor beta chain was sequenced within a study of blood T cell repertoires in COVID-19. Study summary: From the United States, Italy and Spain came samples of acute and convalescent COVID-19. PBMCs, B-cell-depleted T cells, or T cells provided the cDNA or gDNA that made up the material.

Per the authors' pipeline: Amplification from reference gene primers served as the basis for estimated nucleated cell counts. Clones were read by immunoSEQ multiplex PCR, and TCRdb kept only the in-frame ones, dropping some. Clone size and the V and J calls come from that table; the DNA yielded D and trimming. The sample lists 65,000 to 85,000 clones, 78% occurring once. The CDR3 is 14 residues long. Germline CDR1 SQVTM, CDR2 ANQGSEA. With 6 bases clipped from V and 5 bases from J, the junction kept 5 bases outside the gene matches. V usage is TRBV29-1 and J usage is TRBJ1-6; 9 bases agree with TRBD1. This clonotype was obtained from a human donor in a cohort sampled during active COVID-19. What was sequenced was peripheral blood. In DNA form, the CDR3 reads TGCAGCGTGATGGACAGGGGAAATAATTCACCCCTCCACTTT. Protein sequence: CSVMDRGNNSPLHF.